Below are 4 T cell receptor beta chains sequenced from a single sample in a study of Graves' ophthalmopathy and Graves' hyperthyroidism. Researchers took RNA transcripts and amplified TCR beta CDR3 regions from them. In the first round, RT-PCR was carried out with HTBI primers, and a multiplex PCR formed the second round. TCRdb ran MiXCR on the multiplex PCR reads and lists one entry per CDR3 protein. The profile covers fewer than 600,000 distinct CDR3 sequences, with approximately 15% appearing a single time and 9.5% to 10% taken by the ten largest. Sequencing was carried out using blood. The receptors shown here come from a woman aged 25 to 39 with Graves' ophthalmopathy.

The table lists this clonotype with many counts. The chain is built from TRBV20-1 and TRBJ2-7; D may be TRBD1 (7 bases). Trimming took off 6 bases at V and 3 bases at J, with 12 bases between the two ends. Germline V lookup: CDR1 DFQATT, CDR2 SNEGSKA (reference sequence). The CDR3 extends over 12 amino acids. CDR3 nucleotides: TGCAGTGCGCGGGACAGTATCTACGAGCAGTACTTC. It specifies CSARDSIYEQYF.

With regard to this clonotype: Only one base separates this from a far larger clonotype, so it likely reflects a read error. Without the conserved terminal phenylalanine or tryptophan, this CDR3 likely stems from a read error. V and J are TRBV28 and TRBJ1-2; 7 bases match TRBD1. CDR3 length: 13 amino acids. Germline CDR1 MDHEN, CDR2 SYDVKM. Germline trimming cut 5 bases from V and 4 bases from J; bases unmatched to any gene: 4. CDR3 nucleotide sequence: TGTGCCAGCAGTGAGGGACAGCTCTATGGCTACACCTAC. It codes for CASSEGQLYGYTY.

This clonotype was seen repeatedly, ten times or more. The chain joins TRBV6-5 to TRBJ2-5; maybe TRBD2 (5 bases). Deletions cut 0 bases from V and 5 bases from J, with 19 bases between. The CDR3 extends over 17 amino acids. The V gene's germline CDR1 is MNHEY and CDR2 SVGAGI. In DNA form, the CDR3 reads TGTGCCAGCAGTTACTCCTCTTTGGCGGGTGGTTCTGAGACCCAGTACTTC. The encoded protein is CASSYSSLAGGSETQYF.

This clonotype was seen repeatedly, ten times or more. The V and J genes are TRBV24-1 and TRBJ1-1, with D tentatively TRBD1 (5 bases). Germline values: CDR1 KGHDR, CDR2 SFDVKD. The CDR3 consists of 11 residues. Between the trimmed V and J ends, which lost 9 bases and 8 bases, there was a span of 12 bases. The CDR3 spells CATRQGSEAFF. The DNA of the CDR3 is TGTGCCACCCGTCAGGGTTCCGAAGCTTTCTTT.